This T cell receptor (beta chain) emerged from a study of T cell changes during pregnancy in multiple sclerosis. This table comes from immunoSEQ multiplex PCR, and its TCRdb copy is limited to in-frame clones, with some not included. The sample carries around 77,000 clones, 91% recorded once. The CDR3 is made up of 17 amino acids. The germline V gene has CDR1 LNHDA and CDR2 SQIVND (reference sequence). V was pared by 3 bases and J by 4 bases, with 8 bases of the junction left unmatched. This material consisted of peripheral blood, taken in the third trimester of pregnancy. The gene calls are TRBV19 and TRBJ1-5; TRBD1 aligns across 11 bases. The sequence came from a female donor in good health, enrolled as a control in a pregnancy study. For the CDR3, the DNA is TGTGCCAGTAGTATTCAAGGACAGGGGGCTGGAAATCAGCCCCAGCATTTT. Translating it yields CASSIQGQGAGNQPQHF.